A single sample gave rise to the 20 T cell receptor beta chains below, sequenced in a study of blood T cell repertoires in COVID-19. Profiling relied on immunoSEQ multiplex PCR, and the TCRdb table lists in-frame clones only, not all of them. The sample contains about 300,000 clones, about 90% of which appear only once. The sample consisted of peripheral blood. These receptors were collected from a woman aged 45-65 years with COVID-19, enrolled during active disease.

The chain employs TRBV7-3 and TRBJ2-2; TRBD1 aligns across 9 bases. From germline, CDR1 is SGHTA and CDR2 FQGTGA. The CDR3 runs to 16 residues. V lost 5 bases to trimming and J lost 2 bases; unmatched junction nucleotides: 6. In nucleotides, the CDR3 is TGTGCCAGCAGCGGGACAGGGAAAATAAACACCGGGGAGCTGTTTTTT. It is translated as CASSGTGKINTGELFF.

In this sample, this clone turned up once. The V and J genes are TRBV18 and TRBJ2-5, with D unresolved. This CDR3 contains 15 residues. The V end was cut by 2 bases, the J end by 4 bases, with 14 bases between. The germline V gene has CDR1 KGHSH and CDR2 LQKENI. CDR3 loop: CASSPLMTTGETQYF. The CDR3 DNA follows: TGTGCCAGCTCACCATTAATGACGACTGGAGAGACCCAGTACTTC.

The chain couples TRBV3-1 (or the pseudogene TRBV3-2) to TRBJ2-7; D ambiguous. This CDR3 is 15 amino acids long. The germline V gene encodes CDR1 LGHDT and CDR2 YNNKEL (reference sequence). Deletions cut 1 base from V and 0 bases from J, with 10 bases between. The CDR3 nucleotides are TGTGCCAGCAGCCAAGGGGCAGCAAACTCCTACGAGCAGTACTTC. It codes for CASSQGAANSYEQYF.

This sequence joins TRBV7-3 and TRBJ2-3, with 14 bases aligning to TRBD2. This CDR3 has 15 amino acids. The junction had 7 bases not matched to a gene; V was cut back by 5 bases and J by 9 bases. Germline loops: CDR1 SGHTA, CDR2 FQGTGA. CDR3 protein: CASSTRTSGRLTQYF. DNA for the CDR3: TGTGCCAGCAGCACCCGGACTAGCGGGAGGCTCACGCAGTATTTT.

The V and J genes are TRBV7-2 and TRBJ2-7; 7 nucleotides line up with TRBD1. CDR3 size: 19 residues. V gave up 1 base and J gave up 1 base; unmatched junction bases: 16. Germline CDR1 is SGHTA and CDR2 is FQGNSA. In nucleotides, the CDR3 is TGTGCCAGCAGCTTAGTACCCTTCGACAGGGTCCCTTGGTCCTACGAGCAGTACTTC. Residues: CASSLVPFDRVPWSYEQYF.

This chain links TRBV5-4 with TRBJ2-3; D might be TRBD2 (5 bases). V dropped 3 bases and J dropped 12 bases, with 14 bases sitting between them. The germline V gene has CDR1 SGHNT and CDR2 YYREEE (reference sequence). This CDR3 is built from 12 residues. CDR3 bases: TGTGCCAGCAGCTCAACAAGCGGTTCACAGTATTTT. This translates into CASSSTSGSQYF.

This clone was seen only once. The rearrangement uses TRBV18 and TRBJ1-3; D unclear. The V end lost 2 bases, the J end lost 0 bases, and 14 bases lay between the germline ends. The CDR3 has 17 amino acids. CDR1 KGHSH and CDR2 LQKENI come from the germline V gene. This chain's CDR3 is CASSPFPGANSGNTIYF. DNA for the CDR3: TGTGCCAGCTCACCATTTCCAGGTGCCAACTCTGGAAACACCATATATTTT.

V and J are TRBV20-1 and TRBJ2-3, with 11 bases fitting TRBD2. The ends lost 6 bases at V and 5 bases at J; junction bases unmatched: 10. There are 15 residues in the CDR3. CDR1 is DFQATT and CDR2 is SNEGSKA in the germline V gene (reference sequence). CDR3 nucleotide sequence: TGCAGTGCGAGTAGCGGGAGGGCCAAGATAGATACGCAGTATTTT. Residues: CSASSGRAKIDTQYF.

The V gene is TRBV5-4, the J gene TRBJ1-4; D unresolved. V gave up 4 bases and J gave up 6 bases, with 16 bases separating them. Germline CDR1 and CDR2: SGHNT and YYREEE (reference sequence). The CDR3 contains 15 residues. The CDR3 loop reads CASSPEVGGDEKLFF. Written as DNA, the CDR3 is TGTGCCAGCAGCCCCGAGGTAGGAGGAGATGAAAAACTGTTTTTT.

This clone was seen a few times. This rearrangement joins TRBV5-1 to TRBJ2-1; TRBD2 is a possible D gene (7 bases). Germline assignment: CDR1 SGHRS and CDR2 YFSETQ. The CDR3 contains 15 residues. The V and J ends lost 4 bases and 7 bases respectively, with 18 bases between them. In DNA, the CDR3 is TGCGCCAGCAGCACCGACAGGTCGGGGGGTAATGAGCAGTTCTTC. Translation gives CASSTDRSGGNEQFF.

The V gene is TRBV7-2, the J gene TRBJ2-7; D gene uncertain. In germline, CDR1 is SGHTA, CDR2 FQGNSA. CDR3 size: 13 residues. The V and J ends lost 3 bases and 3 bases respectively, with 9 bases between them. The chain's CDR3 is CASSFLGSYEQYF. In nucleotides, the CDR3 is TGTGCCAGCAGCTTCCTAGGTAGCTACGAGCAGTACTTC.

The chain recombines TRBV15 with TRBJ2-1; 7 nucleotides line up with TRBD1. The germline V gene has CDR1 LNHNV and CDR2 YYDKDF (reference sequence). CDR3 length: 14 amino acids. V lost 3 bases and J lost 7; bases outside the gene matches: 6. The CDR3 coding sequence is TGTGCCACCAGCAGTCGGGACAGCTCTAATGAGCAGTTCTTC. Protein product: CATSSRDSSNEQFF.

The V call is TRBV3-1 (or the pseudogene TRBV3-2), the J call TRBJ1-1, with D possibly TRBD1 on 5 matching bases. V gave up 4 bases and J gave up 0 bases, with 9 bases separating them. The germline V gene encodes CDR1 LGHDT and CDR2 YNNKEL (reference sequence). This CDR3 is 14 amino acids long. In nucleotides, the CDR3 is TGTGCCAGCAGCCTTAGACAGCTGAACACTGAAGCTTTCTTT. Translated, it gives CASSLRQLNTEAFF.

V usage is TRBV7-8 and J usage is TRBJ1-1; 8 bases line up with TRBD1. Germline CDR1 and CDR2: SGHVS and FQNEAQ. With V trimmed by 5 bases and J by 0 bases, 5 bases remained unmatched. The CDR3 loop spans 15 amino acids. The CDR3 reads CASSPRTGLNTEAFF. CDR3 DNA sequence: TGTGCCAGCAGCCCTCGGACAGGGCTGAACACTGAAGCTTTCTTT.

V and J are TRBV6-5 and TRBJ1-2; the D gene is possibly TRBD1 (5 bases). The CDR3 covers 12 residues. CDR1 and CDR2 (germline): MNHEY, SVGAGI. Trimming removed 11 bases at V and 0 bases at J, with 10 bases between. DNA of the CDR3: TGTGCCTCGAGCAGGGCTAACTATGGCTACACCTTC. It translates to CASSRANYGYTF.

The V and J genes are TRBV12-5 and TRBJ1-1; 10 bases agree with TRBD1. V dropped 0 bases and J dropped 6; count of bases not matched to a gene: 7. The CDR3 has 16 amino acids. Germline CDR1 reads LGHNT; CDR2 reads FRNRAP. The CDR3 DNA reads as TGTGCTAGTGGTTTGGTAGTGGGGACAGGGGTCGCTGAAGCTTTCTTT. Translation: CASGLVVGTGVAEAFF.

This rearrangement joins TRBV4-1 to TRBJ2-7; 7 bases are shared with TRBD1. CDR1 MGHRA and CDR2 YSYEKL come from the germline V gene. With V trimmed by 8 bases and J by 1 base, 8 bases remained unmatched. CDR3 length: 14 amino acids. The CDR3 nucleotides read TGCGCCAGCGCTCCGGGACAGCTATCCTACGAGCAGTACTTC. Amino acids: CASAPGQLSYEQYF.

This clone was seen only a few times. This chain uses TRBV19 with TRBJ1-6; TRBD1 is a possible D gene (6 bases). The ends were cut back, 3 bases at V and 9 bases at J, with 12 bases in the middle. CDR1 is LNHDA, CDR2 SQIVND, per germline (reference sequence). This CDR3 contains 14 residues. The CDR3, as DNA: TGTGCCAGTAGTATTTTGGGGGCTGGTTCACCCCTCCACTTT. Protein: CASSILGAGSPLHF.

This clone was counted a single time. J is TRBJ2-7 and V is TRBV28; D possibly corresponds to TRBD1 (6 bases). Germline V gene lookup returns CDR1 MDHEN and CDR2 SYDVKM. The germline V and J ends were trimmed by 6 bases and 6 bases, with 24 bases remaining between them. The CDR3 loop spans 16 amino acids. The CDR3 spells CASSLQATRGSGEQYF. Here the CDR3 DNA reads TGTGCCAGCAGCCTACAGGCTACCAGGGGTTCGGGCGAGCAGTACTTC.

V is TRBV19 and J is TRBJ1-2; 7 bases align to TRBD1. Germline V gene lookup returns CDR1 LNHDA and CDR2 SQIVND (reference sequence). The CDR3 is 14 residues long. V shed 8 bases and J 4 bases; nucleotides not matched to a gene: 10. This CDR3 is CASGRTRGPYGYTF. DNA for the CDR3: TGTGCCAGTGGCCGGACAAGGGGGCCCTATGGCTACACCTTC.